The 8 T cell receptor beta chains below were found in one sample sequenced in a study of blood T cell repertoires in COVID-19. Assay used: immunoSEQ multiplex PCR; TCRdb lists only in-frame clones, some missing. The sample carries 270,000 or so clones, approximately 80% recorded once. The sample comprised peripheral blood. These receptors were collected from a woman aged 60 to 75 with active or convalescent COVID-19.

This clone has just one count. This chain links TRBV2 with TRBJ1-2, with no clear D. CDR3 length: 15 amino acids. Per germline, CDR1 SNHLY and CDR2 FYNNEI. V lost 2 bases to trimming and J lost 3 bases, with 13 bases between them. For the CDR3, the DNA is TGTGCCAGCAGTGAAAAGAGGGCGGAATACTATGGCTACACCTTC. This translates into CASSEKRAEYYGYTF.

This rearrangement joins TRBV28 to TRBJ2-3; tentative D call: TRBD1 (6 bases). The CDR3 is 14 residues long. Germline lookup yields CDR1 MDHEN and CDR2 SYDVKM. V lost 7 bases, J lost 4 bases, and 15 bases lay in between. CDR3 protein: CASTPQGYPDTQYF. The CDR3 nucleotides read TGTGCCAGCACACCACAGGGATATCCAGATACGCAGTATTTT.

This clone was picked up a small number of times. This rearrangement joins TRBV24-1 to TRBJ1-5; 8 bases line up with TRBD1. Per the germline V gene, CDR1 is KGHDR and CDR2 is SFDVKD. With 4 bases clipped from V and 6 bases from J, the junction kept 1 base outside the gene matches. The CDR3 contains 13 residues. In DNA, the CDR3 is TGTGCCACCAGTGAGACAGGGGTTCAGCCCCAGCATTTT. Translated: CATSETGVQPQHF.

This clone was observed once. This chain joins TRBV19 and TRBJ2-1; no firm D call. Trimming shortened V by 9 bases and J by 4 bases, and 7 bases separated the two germline ends. This CDR3 contains 11 residues. The germline V gene has CDR1 LNHDA and CDR2 SQIVND (reference sequence). CDR3 nucleotides: TGTGCCAGCCGCGAATACAATGAGCAGTTCTTC. As protein: CASREYNEQFF.

This CDR3 is CASSDGRRTFYEQYF. The CDR3 DNA reads as TGTGCCAGCAGCGATGGGAGACGGACTTTCTACGAGCAGTACTTC. The genes are TRBV5-6 and TRBJ2-7, with a possible D match to TRBD2 (5 bases). The CDR3 loop spans 15 amino acids. From germline, CDR1 is SGHDT and CDR2 YYEEEE. V was trimmed by 4 bases and J by 3 bases, leaving 17 bases between them. Together with reference TRBV5-6 and TRBJ2-7, the CDR3 gives the full variable domain: DAGVTQSPTHLIKTRGQQVTLRCSPKSGHDTVSWYQQALGQGPQFIFQYYEEEERQRGNFPDRFSGHQFPNYSSELNVNALLLGDSALYLCASSDGRRTFYEQYFGPGTRLTVT.

This clone was seen once. The V gene is TRBV7-6, the J gene TRBJ2-1, with 8 bases that match TRBD2. The V gene's germline CDR1 is SGHVS and CDR2 FNYEAQ. V shed 1 base, J shed 3 bases, and the junction held 11 bases outside the gene matches. This CDR3 is built from 18 residues. CDR3 amino acids: CASSLGAGGFSNYNEQFF. The CDR3 coding sequence is TGTGCCAGCAGCTTAGGTGCGGGGGGTTTCTCTAACTACAATGAGCAGTTCTTC. Full variable domain (outside the CDR3, taken from reference TRBV7-6 and TRBJ2-1): GAGVSQSPRYKVTKRGQDVALRCDPISGHVSLYWYRQALGQGPEFLTYFNYEAQQDKSGLPNDRFSAERPEGSISTLTIQRTEQRDSAMYRCASSLGAGGFSNYNEQFFGPGTRLTVL.

The chain is built from TRBV5-1 and TRBJ1-4, with 8 bases fitting TRBD1. This CDR3 is built from 14 residues. Trimming removed 4 bases from V and 8 bases from J; junction bases left unmatched: 7. Germline CDR1 is SGHRS and CDR2 is YFSETQ. CDR3 loop: CASSPWTGNEKLFF. The CDR3 DNA sequence: TGCGCCAGCAGCCCCTGGACAGGGAACGAAAAACTGTTTTTT.

This chain connects TRBV28 to TRBJ2-3; TRBD2 aligns across 9 bases. Per the germline V gene, CDR1 is MDHEN and CDR2 is SYDVKM. The CDR3 totals 16 residues. J lost 6 bases, V lost 6 bases, and 13 bases had no gene match. In DNA form, the CDR3 reads TGTGCCAGCAGAGACCTGGGGCGGGGGGGGTTTGATACGCAGTATTTT. As protein: CASRDLGRGGFDTQYF.